The entry below describes one TCR beta chain. Its specificity is unknown. The sample belongs to a study of T cell responses to AZD1222 COVID-19 vaccine. Study findings and constraints: Samples come after the peak T cell response, not at day 14. Donors skewed white British and female; clonal diversity was possibly underestimated. Just a handful of AZD1222 recipients were seropositive at baseline.

Clones were sequenced by immunoSEQ multiplex PCR, and TCRdb holds only the in-frame ones, with some missing. The profile covers 150,000 or so clones, with 80% to 90% appearing a single time and 4.5% to 6.5% taken by the ten largest. This CDR3 is built from 16 residues. V shed 1 base and J 6 bases; nucleotides not matched to a gene: 6. Germline V gives CDR1 KGHSH, CDR2 LQKENI. The chain is built from TRBV18 and TRBJ2-2; 9 positions agree with TRBD1. The sequenced sample was peripheral blood, obtained on day 0 of AZD1222 vaccination. This clonotype originated in an adult in good health. The chain's CDR3 is CASSPQRTGVPGELFF. The CDR3, as DNA: TGTGCCAGCTCACCACAAAGGACAGGGGTTCCCGGGGAGCTGTTTTTT.